These 10 T cell receptor beta chains were all obtained from the same sample, sequenced in a study of OX40 agonist ivuxolimab in advanced cancers. The assay was immunoSEQ multiplex PCR, and TCRdb's table has in-frame clones only and misses some. Of roughly 15,000 clones listed, about 90% are singletons. The input for sequencing was CD4+ or CD8+ T cells sorted from blood, taken in a trial of the OX40 agonist ivuxolimab. All receptors come from an adult with an advanced solid tumor such as melanoma, head and neck, liver or kidney cancer.

V is TRBV7-9 and J is TRBJ2-1, with no clear D. Trimming stripped 2 bases from V and 0 bases from J, with 5 bases between. Germline CDR1 reads SEHNR; CDR2 reads FQNEAQ (reference sequence). CDR3 length: 14 residues. CDR3 region: CASSLMGSYNEQFF. The CDR3, as DNA: TGTGCCAGCAGCTTAATGGGCTCCTACAATGAGCAGTTCTTC. The complete variable domain, with remaining parts taken from reference TRBV7-9 and TRBJ2-1, reads DTGVSQNPRHKITKRGQNVTFRCDPISEHNRLYWYRQTLGQGPEFLTYFQNEAQLEKSRLLSDRFSAERPKGSFSTLEIQRTEQGDSAMYLCASSLMGSYNEQFFGPGTRLTVL.

The J gene is TRBJ2-3, the V gene TRBV7-3; 11 nucleotides match TRBD2. This CDR3 contains 17 residues. The ends lost 1 base at V and 1 base at J; junction bases unmatched: 4. Germline CDR1 is SGHTA and CDR2 is FQGTGA. The CDR3 protein is CASSLMGGLAGTDTQYF. The CDR3 bases are TGTGCCAGCAGCTTAATGGGGGGACTAGCGGGCACAGATACGCAGTATTTT. Full variable domain (rest looked up from reference TRBV7-3 and TRBJ2-3): GAGVSQTPSNKVTEKGKYVELRCDPISGHTALYWYRQSLGQGPEFLIYFQGTGAADDSGLPNDRFFAVRPEGSVSTLKIQRTERGDSAVYLCASSLMGGLAGTDTQYFGPGTRLTVL.

This clone was observed once. The J gene is TRBJ1-1, the V gene TRBV4-1, with no clear D. Germline V gene data show CDR1 as MGHRA and CDR2 as YSYEKL. Trimming removed 0 bases at V and 8 bases at J, with 7 bases between. The CDR3 consists of 12 residues. DNA for the CDR3: TGCGCCAGCAGCCAAGAGGGCGTAGAAGCTTTCTTT. Residues: CASSQEGVEAFF.

This chain connects TRBV7-9 to TRBJ2-5, with 8 bases that match TRBD2. The end of the DNA aligns better with TRBJ2-7, so the J call may be wrong. The CDR3 loop spans 15 amino acids. Germline CDR1 and CDR2: SEHNR and FQNEAQ (reference sequence). CDR3 region: CASRPTSALEYEQYF. CDR3 DNA: TGTGCCAGCAGACCGACTAGCGCCTTGGAATACGAGCAGTACTTC.

This sequence joins TRBV6-1 and TRBJ1-2, with D unclear. Looked up from germline, CDR1 is MNHNS and CDR2 is SASEGT. The CDR3 has 14 residues. V lost 7 bases, J lost 13 bases, and 25 bases lay in between. This CDR3 is CASTPMLMTLVRTF. The CDR3 region has the DNA TGTGCCAGCACTCCCATGTTGATGACTCTGGTACGCACCTTC.

The chain has TRBV4-2 and TRBJ2-1; 8 nucleotides agree with TRBD1. CDR1 and CDR2 (germline): LGHNA, YNFKEQ. The V segment lost 0 bases and the J segment 4 bases; nucleotides outside the gene matches: 8. CDR3 length: 17 residues. The CDR3 DNA follows: TGTGCCAGCAGCCAAGATGGAGATGGACAGGGATACAATGAGCAGTTCTTC. This sequence encodes CASSQDGDGQGYNEQFF.

This chain uses TRBV4-1 with TRBJ2-3; D call uncertain. The germline V gene has CDR1 MGHRA and CDR2 YSYEKL. V was cut by 3 bases and J by 0 bases, with 10 bases left in between. This CDR3 has 15 amino acids. The CDR3 is CASSQASRSTDTQYF. In DNA, the CDR3 is TGCGCCAGCAGCCAGGCCTCGCGGAGCACAGATACGCAGTATTTT.

The chain is built from TRBV21-1 and TRBJ1-2. TRBV21-1 is classified as a pseudogene. The CDR3 totals 14 residues. Here the CDR3 reads CASSTSECSYGYTF. As DNA, the CDR3 is TGTGCCAGCAGCACCAGCGAGTGTAGCTATGGCTACACCTTC.

CDR3 sequence reads: CASNLGAGNIQYF. The CDR3 DNA follows: TGTGCCAGTAACCTCGGGGCGGGAAACATTCAGTACTTC. V gene TRBV19 combines with J gene TRBJ2-4; either TRBD1 or TRBD2 may fit D (5 bases each). Germline CDR1 reads LNHDA; CDR2 reads SQIVND (reference sequence). Trimming cost V 7 bases and J 6 bases, with 13 bases left between them. There are 13 residues in the CDR3.

As DNA, the CDR3 is TGCGCCAGCAGCGCGGGACTAGCGGGCGGGGAGCTGTTTTTT. Amino acids: CASSAGLAGGELFF. The rearrangement links TRBV5-1 to TRBJ2-2, with 12 bases fitting TRBD2. The germline gives CDR1 SGHRS, CDR2 YFSETQ. CDR3 length: 14 residues. With 4 bases clipped from V and 7 bases from J, the junction kept 2 bases outside the gene matches.